This paragraph reports one T cell receptor (beta chain). The antigen this receptor binds is unknown. No much larger clonotype is one base removed from it; base qualities were not supplied. The library was produced with the immunoSEQ multiplex PCR assay. The table was pulled from immuneACCESS by TCRdb, which kept in-frame rearrangements only. Such tables lose some clones; where checked, under half of the loss comes from unresolved V genes, and the rest has no known cause. Counted in this sample were approximately 58,000 clones; about 88% of them appeared once. The top ten hold 5% to 6% of the sample. This specimen comes from a study of technical replicates of blood from a handful of donors (dated by TCRdb to 2015 to 2018). Sequences SGHRS (CDR1) and YFSETQ (CDR2) are obtained from the germline V gene. A distance of 14 bases separates the germline ends of V and J, which lose 4 bases and 0 bases respectively. From the cysteine up to the phenylalanine, the CDR3 has a length of 15 residues. Of all the DNA, just the CDR3 is kept, 45 bases in frame from base 1.

This TCR came from a human donor in good health. Some clones in this sample may be carry-over from other donors' samples. Material for sequencing was PBMCs. This receptor chain uses TRBV5-1 and TRBJ2-7; TRBD2 is perhaps the D gene, given 7 matching bases. The CDR3 here reads CASSPGGGSSYEQYF. The DNA sequence follows: TGCGCCAGCAGCCCGGGCGGGGGCAGCTCCTACGAGCAGTACTTC.